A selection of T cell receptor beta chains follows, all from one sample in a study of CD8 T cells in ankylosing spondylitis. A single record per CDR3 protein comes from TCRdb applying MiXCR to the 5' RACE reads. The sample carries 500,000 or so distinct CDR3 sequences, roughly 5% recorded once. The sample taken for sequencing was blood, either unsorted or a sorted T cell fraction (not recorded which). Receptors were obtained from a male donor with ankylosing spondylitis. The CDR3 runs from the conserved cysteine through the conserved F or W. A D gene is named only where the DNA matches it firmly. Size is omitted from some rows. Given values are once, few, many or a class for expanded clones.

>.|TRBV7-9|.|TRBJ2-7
CASTQISYEQYF
TGTGCCAGCACCCAAATATCGTACGAGCAGTACTTC
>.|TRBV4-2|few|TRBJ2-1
CASSQAPPRQLYNEQFF
TGTGCCAGCAGCCAAGCGCCGCCGCGGCAGCTATACAATGAGCAGTTCTTC
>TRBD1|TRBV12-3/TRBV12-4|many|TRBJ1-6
CASSTTGEVSPLHF
TGTGCCAGCAGCACAACAGGGGAGGTATCTCCCCTCCACTTT
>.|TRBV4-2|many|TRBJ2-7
CASSQDTRQGSYEQYF
TGTGCCAGCAGCCAAGATACTCGGCAGGGCTCCTACGAGCAGTACTTC
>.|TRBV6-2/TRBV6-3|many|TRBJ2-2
CASSWRGNTGELFF
TGTGCCAGCAGTTGGAGAGGGAACACCGGGGAGCTGTTTTTT
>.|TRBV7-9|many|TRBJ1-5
CASSSQGDQPQHF
TGTGCCAGCAGCTCCCAGGGAGATCAGCCCCAGCATTTT
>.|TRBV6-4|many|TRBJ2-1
CASSPNLQGYSYNEQFF
TGTGCCAGCAGTCCCAATTTACAGGGATACTCCTACAATGAGCAGTTCTTC
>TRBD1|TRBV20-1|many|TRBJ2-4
CSARLLGQGVEYF
TGCAGTGCTAGACTTTTGGGACAGGGTGTCGAGTACTTC
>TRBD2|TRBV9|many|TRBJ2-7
CASSVDVRGEVGEQYF
TGTGCCAGCAGCGTAGACGTTCGGGGGGAGGTCGGCGAGCAGTACTTC
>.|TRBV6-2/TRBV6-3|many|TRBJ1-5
CASSYAGPSNQPQHF
TGTGCCAGCAGTTACGCGGGCCCCAGCAATCAGCCCCAGCATTTT
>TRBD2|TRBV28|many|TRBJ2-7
CASSWLAGGSSYEQYF
TGTGCCAGCAGTTGGCTAGCGGGGGGTTCCTCCTACGAGCAGTACTTC
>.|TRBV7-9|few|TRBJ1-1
CASSFPPGENTEAFF
TGTGCCAGCAGTTTCCCCCCAGGGGAGAACACTGAAGCTTTCTTT
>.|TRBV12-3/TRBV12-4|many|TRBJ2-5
CASSWWGRQETQYF
TGTGCCAGCAGTTGGTGGGGGCGCCAAGAGACCCAGTACTTC
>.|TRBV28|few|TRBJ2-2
CASSLGGQTGLTGELFF
TGTGCCAGCAGTTTAGGGGGACAAACAGGGTTGACCGGGGAGCTGTTTTTT
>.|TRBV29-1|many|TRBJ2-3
CSVEDGRQSTDTQYF
TGCAGCGTTGAAGATGGACGGCAGAGCACAGATACGCAGTATTTT
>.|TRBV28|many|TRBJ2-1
CASSPPTSRGPNEQFF
TGTGCCAGCAGTCCCCCAACTAGCCGCGGTCCTAATGAGCAGTTCTTC
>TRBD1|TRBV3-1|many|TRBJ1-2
CASSQFQGVGYTF
TGTGCCAGCAGCCAGTTCCAGGGGGTCGGCTACACCTTC
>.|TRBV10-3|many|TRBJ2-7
CAIRNPRRYEQYF
TGTGCCATCAGGAATCCCCGGCGCTACGAGCAGTACTTC
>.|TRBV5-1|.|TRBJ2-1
CASIPGRGGGKQFF
TGCGCCAGCATCCCGGGCAGGGGAGGGGGAAAGCAGTTCTTC
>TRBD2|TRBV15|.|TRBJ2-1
CATSRELAGYNEQFF
TGTGCCACCAGCAGAGAACTAGCGGGTTACAATGAGCAGTTCTTC
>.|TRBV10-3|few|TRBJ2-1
CAISESTGTNPFF
TGTGCCATCAGTGAGTCGACCGGGACAAACCCTTTCTTC
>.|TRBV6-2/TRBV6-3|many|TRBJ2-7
CASSSSPKQYF
TGTGCCAGCAGTTCGAGCCCAAAGCAGTACTTC
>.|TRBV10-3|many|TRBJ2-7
CAISEWVNEQYF
TGTGCCATCAGTGAGTGGGTCAACGAGCAGTACTTC
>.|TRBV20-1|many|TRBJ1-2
CSARDPNLRGYTF
TGCAGTGCTAGAGATCCGAACCTCCGGGGCTACACCTTC
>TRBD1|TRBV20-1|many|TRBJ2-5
CSAQDRGPQETQYF
TGCAGTGCCCAGGACAGGGGGCCCCAAGAGACCCAGTACTTC
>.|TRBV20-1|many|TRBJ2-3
CSAGPSRTTDTQYF
TGCAGTGCTGGGCCCAGCCGCACCACAGATACGCAGTATTTT
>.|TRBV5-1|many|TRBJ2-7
CASSSGLGAYEQYF
TGCGCCAGCAGCTCAGGTCTGGGAGCCTACGAGCAGTACTTC
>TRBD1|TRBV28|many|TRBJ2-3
CASSQVTGAHTDTQYF
TGTGCCAGCAGCCAGGTAACAGGGGCACACACGGATACGCAGTATTTT
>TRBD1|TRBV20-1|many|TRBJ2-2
CSGGPGGNTGELFF
TGCAGCGGTGGTCCAGGGGGGAACACCGGGGAGCTGTTTTTT
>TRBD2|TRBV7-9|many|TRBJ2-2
CASSFSSGSSTGELFF
TGTGCCAGCAGCTTTTCTAGCGGGAGCAGCACCGGGGAGCTGTTTTTT
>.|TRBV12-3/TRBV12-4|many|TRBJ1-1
CASTPSRTEEAFF
TGTGCCAGCACCCCTTCGCGGACAGAAGAAGCTTTCTTT
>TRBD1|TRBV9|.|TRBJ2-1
CASSVGGGVPYNEQFF
TGTGCCAGCAGCGTAGGAGGGGGCGTACCCTACAATGAGCAGTTCTTC
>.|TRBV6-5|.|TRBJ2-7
CASSYRGGPYEQYF
TGTGCCAGCAGCTACAGGGGAGGCCCCTACGAGCAGTACTTC
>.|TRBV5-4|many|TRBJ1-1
CASIVWGQGDEAFF
TGTGCCAGCATTGTCTGGGGACAAGGCGACGAGGCTTTCTTT
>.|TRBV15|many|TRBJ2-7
CATSSGLDEQYF
TGTGCCACCAGCAGCGGTCTGGACGAGCAGTACTTC
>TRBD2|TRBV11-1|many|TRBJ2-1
CASSFHGTSGGQVEQFF
TGTGCCAGCAGCTTCCACGGGACTAGCGGGGGCCAGGTTGAGCAGTTCTTC
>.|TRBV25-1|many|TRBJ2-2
CASSELVPDTGELFF
TGTGCCAGCAGTGAATTGGTACCTGACACCGGGGAGCTGTTTTTT
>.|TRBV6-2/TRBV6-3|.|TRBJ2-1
CASSYVGGTSYNEQFF
TGTGCCAGCAGTTACGTTGGGGGCACTTCCTACAATGAGCAGTTCTTC
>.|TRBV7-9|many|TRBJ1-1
CASMEVGWEAFF
TGTGCCAGCATGGAGGTGGGGTGGGAAGCTTTCTTT
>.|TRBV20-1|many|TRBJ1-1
CSARVIRANTEAFF
TGCAGTGCTAGAGTCATCAGGGCGAACACTGAAGCTTTCTTT
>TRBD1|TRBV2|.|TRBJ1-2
CASSEDRLLATF
TGTGCCAGCAGTGAGGACAGGCTTTTAGCCACCTTC
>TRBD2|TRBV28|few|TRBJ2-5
CASSETSVETQYF
TGTGCCAGCAGTGAGACTAGCGTGGAGACCCAGTACTTC